These T cell receptor beta chains were read from a single sample in a study of Graves' ophthalmopathy and Graves' hyperthyroidism. TCRdb processed the multiplex PCR reads anew with MiXCR; each CDR3 protein has one entry. Here the sample spans around 1,000,000 distinct CDR3 sequences, approximately 35% being singletons. Material for sequencing was peripheral blood or thyroid tissue (not recorded which). All receptors derive from an adult man with Graves' hyperthyroidism. CDR3s include the opening cysteine and the closing phenylalanine or tryptophan. Fields, in order: J gene, clone size, V gene, D gene, CDR3 DNA, CDR3 protein. D genes are given only for firm matches. Clone size appears in some rows only: once, few, many, or a class for an expanded clone.

>TRBJ2-2|NA|TRBV25-1|NA
TGTGCCAGCGCCGACGAGTCCGGGGAGCTGTTTTTT
CASADESGELFF
>TRBJ2-7|NA|TRBV29-1|TRBD2
TGCAGCGTCAGACTAGCGGAGGCTGTTTACTTC
CSVRLAEAVYF
>TRBJ2-6|NA|TRBV15|NA
TGTGCCACCAATCTGGGGGACGTCTCTGGGGCCAACGTCCTGACTTTC
CATNLGDVSGANVLTF
>TRBJ2-5|once|TRBV10-2|TRBD1
TGCGCCCCGGGACAGGGACGCCAAGAGACCCAGTACTTC
CAPGQGRQETQYF
>TRBJ2-7|NA|TRBV9|TRBD1
TGTGCCAGCAGCGTAGGATGGGACAGGGGCTCCTACGAGCAGTACTTC
CASSVGWDRGSYEQYF
>TRBJ1-2|many|TRBV15|TRBD1
TGTGCCACCAGCAGAGTCCGGCAGGGGGATAACTATGGCTACACCTTC
CATSRVRQGDNYGYTF
>TRBJ2-7|few|TRBV20-1|NA
TGCAGTGCTGGACCAGCCTACGAGCAGTACTTC
CSAGPAYEQYF
>TRBJ1-6|many|TRBV7-9|NA
TGTGCCAGCAGCTTAAATTCGGGGACTGGTTCACCCCTCCACTTT
CASSLNSGTGSPLHF
>TRBJ1-5|few|TRBV6-1|NA
TGTGCCAGCAGTGAATCAAGGCGGGTGTATAGCAATCAGCCCCAGCATTTT
CASSESRRVYSNQPQHF
>TRBJ2-2|many|TRBV14|TRBD2
TGTGCCAGCAGCGTCGCTAGCGGGAGGAACACCGGGGAGCTGTTTTTT
CASSVASGRNTGELFF
>TRBJ1-2|NA|TRBV2|TRBD1
TGTGCCAGCAGAGAACAGGGGCTGAACTATGGCTACACCTTC
CASREQGLNYGYTF
>TRBJ1-1|few|TRBV19|NA
TGTGCCAGTAGTATCCGACCGGGGGGCGCTGAGTTTGGGACTGAAGCTTTCTTT
CASSIRPGGAEFGTEAFF
>TRBJ2-1|once|TRBV29-1|TRBD1
TGCAGCGTTCAAACCGGGACAGGGTTTGGAAGTGAGCAGTTCTTC
CSVQTGTGFGSEQFF
>TRBJ1-2|many|TRBV5-1|NA
TGCGCCAGCAGCTTGTTTGGAGGCAGTGACGGCTACACCTTC
CASSLFGGSDGYTF
>TRBJ1-4|few|TRBV10-3|TRBD1
TGTGCCATCAGTGGGACAGGGGAAAAACTGTTTTTT
CAISGTGEKLFF
>TRBJ2-5|NA|TRBV29-1|TRBD1
TGCAGCTATTACACAGGGGAAGAGACCCAGTACTTC
CSYYTGEETQYF
>TRBJ2-7|few|TRBV5-4|NA
TGTGCCAGCAGCTCGATGATGAGCTCCTACGAGCAGTACTTC
CASSSMMSSYEQYF
>TRBJ2-7|NA|TRBV12-3/TRBV12-4|NA
TGTGCCAGCAGCCTGCGGGACCCGAAATCCTACGAGCAGTACTTC
CASSLRDPKSYEQYF
>TRBJ2-5|few|TRBV2|NA
TGTGCCAGCCGCGGATCCTCCCAGGGAGAGACCCAGTACTTC
CASRGSSQGETQYF
>TRBJ1-6|many|TRBV11-2|NA
TGTGCCAGCAGCTTAGTTTTGGTGGGTTCACCCCTCCACTTT
CASSLVLVGSPLHF
>TRBJ1-5|many|TRBV3-1|NA
TGTGCCAGCAGCGCTTCTCGGGGAGAGGGGCAGCCCCAGCATTTT
CASSASRGEGQPQHF
>TRBJ2-1|NA|TRBV29-1|NA
TGCAGCGTTGCGGGGCAGTCCGCTGAGCAGTTCTTC
CSVAGQSAEQFF
>TRBJ2-2|NA|TRBV12-3/TRBV12-4|NA
TGTGCCAGCAGTTTAAGGTTAGGGCGGAGCGTGAACACCGGGGAGCTGTTTTTT
CASSLRLGRSVNTGELFF
>TRBJ2-2|NA|TRBV10-3|TRBD2
TGTGCCAGCAGAACCCCTGGGAGGGCGAACACCGGGGAGCTGTTTTTT
CASRTPGRANTGELFF
>TRBJ1-6|NA|TRBV7-9|NA
TGTGCCAGCAGCTTAGGTTTAGGGGCGAATTCACCCCTCCACTTT
CASSLGLGANSPLHF
>TRBJ2-5|many|TRBV12-3/TRBV12-4|NA
TGTGCCAGCAGGCACAGGGATGGGGAAGAGACCCAGTACTTC
CASRHRDGEETQYF
>TRBJ2-7|few|TRBV7-3|NA
TGTGCCAGCAGCCCCACCCCCCCAAGGGCCATATTCAACGAGCAGTACTTC
CASSPTPPRAIFNEQYF
>TRBJ1-5|NA|TRBV12-3/TRBV12-4|NA
TGTGCCAGCAGTTTGTTCGGCGGGGGTCAGCCCCAGCATTTT
CASSLFGGGQPQHF
>TRBJ2-5|NA|TRBV29-1|TRBD1
TGCAGCGTAGCGACAGGGGGCAGGGAGGTGGAGACCCAGTACTTC
CSVATGGREVETQYF
>TRBJ2-7|NA|TRBV7-2|TRBD2
TGTGCCAGCTGGACTAGCGGGAGTAGGTACGAGCAGCACTTC
CASWTSGSRYEQHF
>TRBJ1-5|NA|TRBV7-2|NA
TGTGCCAGCAGCATACAGGACGGTTATCAGCCCCAGCATTTT
CASSIQDGYQPQHF
>TRBJ2-2|many|TRBV12-3/TRBV12-4|NA
TGTGCCAGCAGTGTGTCCTGGGCCGGGGAGCTGTTTTTT
CASSVSWAGELFF
>TRBJ1-6|NA|TRBV11-2|TRBD1
TGTGCCAGCAGCACGCCGAGACAGGGGATCAGTAATTCACCCCTCCACTTT
CASSTPRQGISNSPLHF
>TRBJ2-5|NA|TRBV24-1|NA
TGTGCCACCAGTGATTTCAAGGGGGGTCAAGAGACCCAGTACTTC
CATSDFKGGQETQYF
>TRBJ2-5|many|TRBV19|TRBD1
TGTGCCAGTAGCACAGGGGCGGAGGAGACCCAGTACTTC
CASSTGAEETQYF
>TRBJ2-5|few|TRBV24-1|TRBD2
TGTGCCACCTCCTCCGGGACTAGCGGGGCTTTTGAGACCCAGTACTTC
CATSSGTSGAFETQYF
>TRBJ2-5|NA|TRBV15|TRBD1
TGTGCCACCAGCTCCTCGCCCTGGCCTCAGGGGGTTGAGACCCAGTACTTC
CATSSSPWPQGVETQYF
>TRBJ1-5|few|TRBV5-1|NA
TGCGCCAGCAGCTTGGGAACGATCAATCAGCCCCAGCATTTT
CASSLGTINQPQHF
>TRBJ1-1|NA|TRBV7-9|TRBD1
TGTGCCAGCAGCTCTCCACGACAGGGCAAGCCTGAAGCTTTCTTT
CASSSPRQGKPEAFF
>TRBJ2-3|NA|TRBV2|NA
TGTGCCAGCAGTCCCGGGACTGAGTTCACAGATACGCAGTATTTT
CASSPGTEFTDTQYF
>TRBJ2-5|NA|TRBV14|NA
TGTGCCAGCAGCCAAGATGGACGGACGGGAGAGACCCAGTACTTC
CASSQDGRTGETQYF
>TRBJ2-5|NA|TRBV10-2|TRBD2
TGCGCCAGCAGTGTCACTAGCGGACAACTCGCGGGGAAAGAGACCCAGTACTTC
CASSVTSGQLAGKETQYF
>TRBJ2-7|NA|TRBV7-9|NA
TGTGCCAGCAAACCCGGGACGCCCGGCGAGCAGTACTTC
CASKPGTPGEQYF
>TRBJ2-7|many|TRBV20-1|NA
TGCAGTGCTAGAGGAGGGGCGTTGAGCTCCTACGAGCAGTACTTC
CSARGGALSSYEQYF
>TRBJ2-5|NA|TRBV6-6|TRBD1
TGTGCCAGCCTTCGGGACAGGGAGCGGGAGACCCAGTACTTC
CASLRDRERETQYF
>TRBJ2-7|NA|TRBV7-2|TRBD2
TGTGCCAGCAGCTACCCCCGCAGCGGGAGGACTCCTTCCTACGAGCAGTACTTC
CASSYPRSGRTPSYEQYF
>TRBJ2-4|NA|TRBV5-1|NA
TGCGCCAGCAGCCCTACCGGAGGCGTGTACTTC
CASSPTGGVYF
>TRBJ2-5|NA|TRBV6-5|TRBD2
TGTGCCAGCAGTGAAGGGGTAGCGGGAGTAGGCCAAGAGACCCAGTACTTC
CASSEGVAGVGQETQYF
>TRBJ1-2|NA|TRBV9|TRBD1
TGTGCCAGCAGCGTGGGACAGGGAGCCACGTATGGCTACACCTTC
CASSVGQGATYGYTF
>TRBJ1-6|many|TRBV12-3/TRBV12-4|NA
TGTGCCAGCAGCCTGAGCAGGGGTCATTCACCCCTCCACTTT
CASSLSRGHSPLHF
>TRBJ2-5|many|TRBV11-2|NA
TGTGCCAGCAGCCCATTGGACTGGTACCAAGAGACCCAGTACTTC
CASSPLDWYQETQYF
>TRBJ1-3|few|TRBV7-2|TRBD1
TGTGCCAGCAGCCTGGGCAGTAAGGGGGCGTTTGGAAACACCATATATTTT
CASSLGSKGAFGNTIYF
>TRBJ1-6|many|TRBV3-1|NA
TGTGCCAGCAGCCAAGGTCAGCTGCGTGTGTTGTCCCTCCACTTT
CASSQGQLRVLSLHF
>TRBJ2-7|many|TRBV12-3/TRBV12-4|NA
TGTGCCAGCAGTTTGAAGGGACTCCTCTACGAGCAGTACTTC
CASSLKGLLYEQYF